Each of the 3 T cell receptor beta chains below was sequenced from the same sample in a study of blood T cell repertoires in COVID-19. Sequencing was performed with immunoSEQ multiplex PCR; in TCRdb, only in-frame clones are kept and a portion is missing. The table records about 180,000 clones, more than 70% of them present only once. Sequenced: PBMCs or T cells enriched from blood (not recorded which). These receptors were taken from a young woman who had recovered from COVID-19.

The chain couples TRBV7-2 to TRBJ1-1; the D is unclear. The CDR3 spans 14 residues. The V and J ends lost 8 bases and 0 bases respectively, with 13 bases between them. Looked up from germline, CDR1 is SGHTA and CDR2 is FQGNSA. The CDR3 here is CASSPTRLNTEAFF. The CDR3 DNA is TGTGCCAGCTCCCCAACCAGGTTGAACACTGAAGCTTTCTTT. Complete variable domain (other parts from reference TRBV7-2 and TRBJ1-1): GAGVSQSPSNKVTEKGKDVELRCDPISGHTALYWYRQSLGQGLEFLIYFQGNSAPDKSGLPSDRFSAERTGGSVSTLTIQRTQQEDSAVYLCASSPTRLNTEAFFGQGTRLTVV.

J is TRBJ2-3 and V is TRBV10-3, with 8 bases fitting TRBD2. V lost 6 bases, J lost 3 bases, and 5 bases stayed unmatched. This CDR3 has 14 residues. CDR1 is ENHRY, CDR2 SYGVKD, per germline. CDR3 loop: CAIRTGLGTDTQYF. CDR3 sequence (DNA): TGTGCCATCAGGACGGGACTAGGTACAGATACGCAGTATTTT.

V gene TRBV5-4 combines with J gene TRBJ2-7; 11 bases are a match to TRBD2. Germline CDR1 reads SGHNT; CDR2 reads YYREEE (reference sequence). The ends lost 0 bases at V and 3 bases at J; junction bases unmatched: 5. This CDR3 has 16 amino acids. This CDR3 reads CASSLEGSGRDYEQYF. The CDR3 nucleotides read TGTGCCAGCAGCTTGGAGGGTAGCGGGAGGGACTACGAGCAGTACTTC.